These T cell receptor beta chains were read from a single sample in a study of blood T cell repertoires in COVID-19. Repertoires were generated with immunoSEQ multiplex PCR, while TCRdb's copy carries only in-frame clones and drops some. The table includes about 260,000 clones, approximately 89% detected once. Sequencing was done on a sample of peripheral blood. These receptors were collected from a woman in her forties or fifties with acute or convalescent COVID-19. Both conserved end residues are part of each CDR3. A D gene is named only where the DNA matches it firmly. Clone sizes are given selectively: once, few, many, or a class where the clone is expanded.

>NA|TRBJ1-1|TRBV27|NA
TGTGCCAGCAGTTTACGGGGTGAAGCTTTCTTT
CASSLRGEAFF
>TRBD1|TRBJ2-3|TRBV4-2|NA
TGTGCCAGCAGCCAAGACAGGGGGCTTGCAGATACGCAGTATTTT
CASSQDRGLADTQYF
>TRBD1|TRBJ1-2|TRBV7-2|NA
TGTGCCAGCAGCTTAGCGCCCTACAGGGGTCCCAGGGGGCGCAGCTATGGCTACACCTTC
CASSLAPYRGPRGRSYGYTF
>TRBD2|TRBJ2-2|TRBV7-2|NA
TGTGCCAGCAGCTTAGTAGCGGGATTCAACACCGGGGAGCTGTTTTTT
CASSLVAGFNTGELFF
>NA|TRBJ1-1|TRBV5-1|NA
TGCGCCAGCAGCTTGGACTTCAGGGGGAACACTGAAGCTTTCTTT
CASSLDFRGNTEAFF
>NA|TRBJ2-7|TRBV9|NA
TGTGCCAGCAGCGTAGATGGGGCGAGCTCCTACGAGCAGTACTTC
CASSVDGASSYEQYF
>NA|TRBJ2-3|TRBV2|NA
TGTGCCGACTCGGGACTCCATTATAGCACAGATACGCAGTATTTT
CADSGLHYSTDTQYF
>NA|TRBJ2-1|TRBV4-2|NA
TGTGCCAGCAGCCAAGATATAGTCTCGGCGGCCATTTACAATGAGCAGTTCTTC
CASSQDIVSAAIYNEQFF
>NA|TRBJ1-2|TRBV5-4|NA
TGTGCCAGCAGCCAGGGCGGGGGACTAGGTAACTATGGCTACACCTTC
CASSQGGGLGNYGYTF
>TRBD2|TRBJ2-2|TRBV2|NA
TGTGCCAGCAGTGGACTAGCGGCGAACACCGGGGAGCTGTTTTTT
CASSGLAANTGELFF
>NA|TRBJ1-1|TRBV5-1|once
TGCGCCAGCAGCCTCTCCAGGGAATCCGAAGCTTTCTTT
CASSLSRESEAFF
>NA|TRBJ2-6|TRBV5-6|NA
TGTGCCAGCAGCCCACAGCCCCTTGGGGCCAACGTCCTGACTTTC
CASSPQPLGANVLTF
>TRBD2|TRBJ2-7|TRBV3-1/TRBV3-2|NA
TGTGCCAGCAGCGCCAGACTAGCGGAAACCTCCTACGAGCAGTACTTC
CASSARLAETSYEQYF
>NA|TRBJ1-4|TRBV11-2|NA
TGTGCCAGCAGTCCCAACCCAAGGGGCCATGAAAAACTGTTTTTT
CASSPNPRGHEKLFF
>NA|TRBJ1-5|TRBV7-2|NA
TGTGCCAGCAGCCCTGACAGCGGCAATCAGCCCCAGCATTTT
CASSPDSGNQPQHF
>NA|TRBJ2-2|TRBV7-2|NA
TGTGCCAGCAGCTACGACAGGTCTGTCGGGGAGCTGTTTTTT
CASSYDRSVGELFF
>NA|TRBJ1-3|TRBV9|NA
TGTGCCAGCAGCACCGGACAGTTGCTCAGAAACACCATATATTTT
CASSTGQLLRNTIYF
>NA|TRBJ1-3|TRBV7-6|NA
TGTGCCAGCAGCTTAGAAGTGGGTGGTGCCCAGGCAGCCCGAAACACCATATATTTT
CASSLEVGGAQAARNTIYF
>NA|TRBJ1-2|TRBV20-1|NA
TGCAGTGCCGACAGTCCCTATGGCTACACCTTC
CSADSPYGYTF
>NA|TRBJ2-1|TRBV28|NA
TGTGCCAGCACCCTAGGTGGTCTAGGGGGTTGGGGTGAGCAGTTCTTC
CASTLGGLGGWGEQFF
>NA|TRBJ1-5|TRBV19|once
TGTGCCAGTTGGGTTGGTAGGGGTCAGCCCCAGCATTTT
CASWVGRGQPQHF
>TRBD2|TRBJ2-1|TRBV30|NA
TGTGCCTGGAGTGTACTGCGACTAGCGGGAGGGTTGCAGTTCTTC
CAWSVLRLAGGLQFF
>TRBD2|TRBJ2-7|TRBV5-1|NA
TGCGCCAGCAGCTTTGGACTAGCGATCAACGAGCAGTACTTC
CASSFGLAINEQYF
>NA|TRBJ1-1|TRBV9|NA
TGTGCCAGCAGCGTAGAGTACCCACACGCCACTGAAGCTTTCTTT
CASSVEYPHATEAFF
>NA|TRBJ1-1|TRBV5-4|NA
TGTGCCAGCAGCGCGGGTAGTTCATACTGGAACACTGAAGCTTTCTTT
CASSAGSSYWNTEAFF
>NA|TRBJ2-1|TRBV2|NA
TGTGCCAGCAGCGGTTGGAATGAGCAGTTCTTC
CASSGWNEQFF
>NA|TRBJ1-1|TRBV20-1|NA
TGCAGTGCTAGTTTAACAGGGAGGAACACTGAAGCTTTCTTT
CSASLTGRNTEAFF
>NA|TRBJ2-7|TRBV6-5|NA
TGTGCCAGCAGCGTAGCAGGGGGGTCGGCCTACGAGCAGTACTTC
CASSVAGGSAYEQYF
>NA|TRBJ1-6|TRBV7-2|NA
TGTGCCAGCAACCAAAAGCCCCACGAGGATAATTCACCCCTCCACTTT
CASNQKPHEDNSPLHF
>TRBD1|TRBJ1-5|TRBV7-2|NA
TGTGCCAGCAGCGGAGACAGGGCCGGAAGCAATCAGCCCCAGCATTTT
CASSGDRAGSNQPQHF
>NA|TRBJ1-2|TRBV18|NA
TGTGCCAGCTCACCCCCGAACAGGGTTTTTGCCTATGGCTACACCTTC
CASSPPNRVFAYGYTF
>TRBD2|TRBJ2-5|TRBV6-4|NA
TGTGCCAGCAGTGAAGGGCTAGCGGGAGGTGAGACCCAGTACTTC
CASSEGLAGGETQYF
>NA|TRBJ1-6|TRBV5-1|few
TGCGCCAGCAGCTTGGCTTTCGCGGGGGCATCCTATAATTCACCCCTCCACTTT
CASSLAFAGASYNSPLHF
>TRBD1|TRBJ1-2|TRBV7-3|NA
TGTGCCAGCGCCCCATCACGACAGGGCAACTATGGCTACACCTTC
CASAPSRQGNYGYTF
>NA|TRBJ1-1|TRBV6-5|NA
TGTGCCAGCAGTTACTATTCGGGTCAGGGGACTGAAGCTTTCTTT
CASSYYSGQGTEAFF
>NA|TRBJ2-1|TRBV5-1|NA
TGCGCCAGCAGCTTCCGAGGGAATCCCCTCTCCTACAATGAGCAGTTCTTC
CASSFRGNPLSYNEQFF
>NA|TRBJ2-3|TRBV28|NA
TGTGCCAGCTCAGTTATTAGCGAGTGGATCGGTACGCAGTATTTT
CASSVISEWIGTQYF
>NA|TRBJ1-4|TRBV9|NA
TGTGCCAGCAGCGTAGAGGCGACGGGGAGGGAACTGTTTTTT
CASSVEATGRELFF
>TRBD2|TRBJ2-7|TRBV6-5|NA
TGTGCCAGCAGCTCGGGACTAGCGGGAGTCTACGAGCAGTACTTC
CASSSGLAGVYEQYF
>TRBD1|TRBJ2-2|TRBV19|once
TGTGCCAGTAGTATCGGGACAGGAACTCCCGGGGAGCTGTTTTTT
CASSIGTGTPGELFF
>NA|TRBJ2-2|TRBV18|few
TGTGCCAGCTCACTCCTTGGCGGTGCGAACACCGGGGAGCTGTTTTTT
CASSLLGGANTGELFF
>TRBD1|TRBJ1-5|TRBV9|NA
TGTGCCAGCAGCGTAGAGGGGACAGGGCTTCAGCCCCAGCATTTT
CASSVEGTGLQPQHF
>TRBD2|TRBJ2-1|TRBV6-5|NA
TGTGCCAGCGGCGGGAGGGAGGTCTATGAGCAGTTCTTC
CASGGREVYEQFF
>NA|TRBJ2-7|TRBV6-5|NA
TGTGCCAGCAGGACAGGCTACGAGCAGTACTTC
CASRTGYEQYF
>NA|TRBJ2-5|TRBV9|NA
TGTGCCAGCAGCGGGACATCCCGTTTTCCCCAGTACTTC
CASSGTSRFPQYF
>NA|TRBJ1-5|TRBV19|NA
TGTGCCAGTAGTCTACGGTACGGCAATCAGCCCCAGCATTTT
CASSLRYGNQPQHF
>TRBD1|TRBJ1-6|TRBV19|NA
TGTGCCAGTTCCGGGACAGCAGATAATTCACCCCTCCACTTT
CASSGTADNSPLHF
>TRBD1|TRBJ1-2|TRBV6-5|NA
TGTGCCAGCAGTACCTTTCCGACAGGGTGGAACGGCTACACCTTC
CASSTFPTGWNGYTF
>TRBD1|TRBJ2-1|TRBV10-2|NA
TGCGCCAGCAAGACAGGGGTCTACAATGAGCAGTTCTTC
CASKTGVYNEQFF
>TRBD1|TRBJ2-3|TRBV15|NA
TGTGCCACCAGCTTAGGACAGGGGGCCCCAGATACGCAGTATTTT
CATSLGQGAPDTQYF
>NA|TRBJ1-1|TRBV28|NA
TGTGCCACCCCGGCCCCGGGAGGGACTGAAGCTTTCTTT
CATPAPGGTEAFF
>NA|TRBJ1-1|TRBV6-5|NA
TGTGCCAGCGCAAGGGACTTTCGGGGGACTGAAGCTTTCTTT
CASARDFRGTEAFF